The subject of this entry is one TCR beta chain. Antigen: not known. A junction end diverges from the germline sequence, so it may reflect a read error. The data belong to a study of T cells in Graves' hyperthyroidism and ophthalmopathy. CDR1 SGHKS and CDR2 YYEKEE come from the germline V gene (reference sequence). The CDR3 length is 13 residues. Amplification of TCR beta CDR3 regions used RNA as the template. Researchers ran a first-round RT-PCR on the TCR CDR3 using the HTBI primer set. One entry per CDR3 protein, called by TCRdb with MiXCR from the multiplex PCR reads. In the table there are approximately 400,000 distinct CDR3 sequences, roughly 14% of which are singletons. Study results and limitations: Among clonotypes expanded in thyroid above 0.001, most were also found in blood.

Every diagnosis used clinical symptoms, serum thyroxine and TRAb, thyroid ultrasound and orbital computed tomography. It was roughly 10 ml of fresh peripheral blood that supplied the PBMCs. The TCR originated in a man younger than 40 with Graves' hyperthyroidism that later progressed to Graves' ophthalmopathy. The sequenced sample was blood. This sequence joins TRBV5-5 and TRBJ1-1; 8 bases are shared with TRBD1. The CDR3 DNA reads TGTGCCAGCAAACGACAGGGGTACACTGAAGCTCTCTTT. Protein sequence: CASKRQGYTEALF.